Following are 26 T cell receptor beta chains from one sample sequenced in a study of T cell repertoires in cytomegalovirus infection. TCRdb re-analysed the reads in MiXCR, keeping a single row per CDR3 protein. The sample contains 500,000 or so distinct CDR3 sequences, approximately 16% of which appear only once. The sequencing sample was made of CD8+ T cells from PBMCs. These receptors were collected from a human donor in good health (CMV status not recorded). Some clones in this sample may be carry-over from other donors' samples.

The gene calls are TRBV13 and TRBJ2-3; no firm D call. Germline CDR1 and CDR2: PRHDT and FYEKMQ (reference sequence). CDR3 size: 13 residues. Trimming removed 2 bases from V and 7 bases from J, with 10 bases in between. CDR3 DNA sequence: TGTGCCAGCAGCTTACCCGTGGAGAATACGCAGTATTTT. Amino acids: CASSLPVENTQYF.

This clonotype was seen only a few times. The V and J genes are TRBV4-2 and TRBJ2-3; 11 bases agree with TRBD2. With 0 bases clipped from V and 2 bases from J, the junction kept 7 bases outside the gene matches. The CDR3 is 18 residues long. CDR1 and CDR2 (germline): LGHNA, YNFKEQ. The chain's CDR3 is CASSQDERSGGVTDTQYF. In DNA form, the CDR3 reads TGTGCCAGCAGCCAAGATGAACGTAGCGGGGGGGTCACAGATACGCAGTATTTT.

This sequence joins TRBV2 and TRBJ1-2, with a weak D call TRBD1 (6 bases). Germline CDR1 and CDR2: SNHLY and FYNNEI. CDR3 length equals 14 residues. V was pared by 7 bases and J by 1 base, with 13 bases between. The CDR3 is CASKGGGRNYGYTF. Written as DNA, the CDR3 is TGTGCCAGCAAGGGGGGAGGCCGTAACTATGGCTACACCTTC.

This clonotype was detected ten times or more. This chain uses TRBV7-8 with TRBJ2-5; 7 bases agree with TRBD1. V shed 1 base and J 5 bases; nucleotides not matched to a gene: 4. This CDR3 region has 14 residues. The germline CDR1 and CDR2 sequences are SGHVS and FQNEAQ. The CDR3 nucleotides read TGTGCCAGCAGCTTAGAGGGCAGGGGGGAGACCCAGTACTTC. Amino acid sequence: CASSLEGRGETQYF.

This clonotype occurred a few times. The genes are TRBV27 and TRBJ1-1; no clear D. Trimming removed 4 bases from V and 11 bases from J, with 29 bases in between. The CDR3 runs 17 residues. Germline V gene data show CDR1 as MNHEY and CDR2 as SMNVEV (reference sequence). Here the CDR3 DNA reads TGTGCCAGCAGTTCCCGCCGGGATCCCCAGCCGCGGGAGTACGCTTTCTTT. It specifies CASSSRRDPQPREYAFF.

At least ten counts were recorded for this clonotype. The chain uses TRBV29-1 and TRBJ2-7; the D is unclear. Germline loops: CDR1 SQVTM, CDR2 ANQGSEA. Trimming left V 1 base short and J 2 bases short, with 3 bases between. The CDR3 sequence is 11 residues long. The CDR3: CSVEAPYEQYF. The CDR3 DNA sequence: TGCAGCGTTGAAGCTCCCTACGAGCAGTACTTC.

This clonotype was seen at least ten times. V gene TRBV12-3 or TRBV12-4 combines with J gene TRBJ2-1; 9 bases align to TRBD2. CDR3 length: 17 amino acids. Trimming removed 3 bases from V and 3 bases from J; junction bases left unmatched: 9. The chain's CDR3 is CASSFALAGEVYNEQFF. The CDR3 nucleotides are TGTGCCAGCAGTTTTGCATTAGCGGGAGAGGTCTACAATGAGCAGTTCTTC.

In this sample, this clonotype turned up a few times. The V gene is TRBV11-3, the J gene TRBJ2-1, with TRBD2 matching over 7 bases. The CDR3 sequence is 16 residues long. Trimming at V came to 5 bases and at J to 8 bases, leaving 15 bases not matched to a gene. CDR1 is SGHNT, CDR2 YENEEA, per germline. The CDR3 bases are TGTGCCAGCAGCCCGGGACTACCAGTAGAAGGCGATGAGCAGTTCTTC. This sequence encodes CASSPGLPVEGDEQFF. The whole variable domain, remainder taken from reference TRBV11-3 and TRBJ2-1, is EAGVVQSPRYKIIEKKQPVAFWCNPISGHNTLYWYLQNLGQGPELLIRYENEEAVDDSQLPKDRFSAERLKGVDSTLKIQPAELGDSAVYLCASSPGLPVEGDEQFFGPGTRLTVL.

The V gene is TRBV5-1, the J gene TRBJ1-2; no firm D call. The germline gives CDR1 SGHRS, CDR2 YFSETQ. This CDR3 is built from 13 residues. V gave up 4 bases and J gave up 3 bases, with 10 bases separating them. The CDR3 DNA reads as TGCGCCAGCAGCGAAGGGATCGACTATGGCTACACCTTC. Amino acid sequence: CASSEGIDYGYTF. Combining the CDR3 with reference TRBV5-1 and TRBJ1-2 gives the whole variable domain KAGVTQTPRYLIKTRGQQVTLSCSPISGHRSVSWYQQTPGQGLQFLFEYFSETQRNKGNFPGRFSGRQFSNSRSEMNVSTLELGDSALYLCASSEGIDYGYTFGSGTRLTVV.

This clonotype was seen many times. This chain joins TRBV12-3 or TRBV12-4 and TRBJ1-2; TRBD1 might be the D (6 bases). Trimming left V 6 bases short and J 4 bases short, with 12 bases between. This CDR3 is 13 amino acids long. CDR3 residues: CASSQQGPYGYTF. DNA of the CDR3: TGTGCCAGCAGCCAACAGGGACCCTATGGCTACACCTTC.

The table lists this clonotype with a few counts. J is TRBJ1-1 and V is TRBV28; tentative D call: TRBD1 (6 bases). Trimming took off 3 bases at V and 4 bases at J, with 9 bases between the two ends. The V gene's germline CDR1 is MDHEN and CDR2 SYDVKM. The CDR3 is made up of 13 amino acids. The CDR3 loop is CASSLSGATEAFF. DNA for the CDR3: TGTGCCAGCAGTTTGTCGGGGGCCACTGAAGCTTTCTTT.

This clonotype was detected ten times or more. Here the CDR3 reads CAISGGLPAGHEQYF. The CDR3 DNA reads TGTGCCATCAGTGGGGGACTACCAGCGGGCCACGAGCAGTACTTC. This chain connects TRBV10-3 to TRBJ2-7, with TRBD2 matching over 7 bases. Germline V gene data show CDR1 as ENHRY and CDR2 as SYGVKD. The CDR3 length is 15 residues. V lost 4 bases, J lost 5 bases, and 11 bases stayed unmatched.

The CDR3 DNA is TGTGCCAGCAGCCCCGGGATAGGAGCCGCGAACACTGAAGCTTTCTTT. It specifies CASSPGIGAANTEAFF. This sequence joins TRBV7-9 and TRBJ1-1, with no clear D. CDR3 length: 16 residues. The V end was cut by 5 bases, the J end by 1 base, with 17 bases between. CDR1 and CDR2 from the germline V gene are SEHNR and FQNEAQ (reference sequence).

The table lists this clonotype with many counts. The rearrangement uses TRBV4-1 and TRBJ1-5; no definite D call. CDR1 and CDR2 (germline): MGHRA, YSYEKL. The CDR3 runs to 16 residues. V lost 0 bases to trimming and J lost 3 bases, with 12 bases between them. CDR3 DNA: TGCGCCAGCAGCCAAGACCCCCGGACCGCCAATCAGCCCCAGCATTTT. Residues: CASSQDPRTANQPQHF.

There are many counts of this clonotype. The V gene is TRBV12-3 or TRBV12-4, the J gene TRBJ1-2, with unresolved D. The V end was cut by 0 bases, the J end by 4 bases, with 15 bases between. The CDR3 runs to 16 residues. CDR3 region: CASSLAVTGTLYGYTF. The CDR3 coding sequence is TGTGCCAGCAGTTTAGCGGTCACGGGAACCCTCTATGGCTACACCTTC.

The chain is built from TRBV15 and TRBJ1-2; D perhaps matches TRBD1 (6 bases). CDR3 size: 12 residues. Germline CDR1 LNHNV, CDR2 YYDKDF (reference sequence). The ends were cut back, 4 bases at V and 5 bases at J, with 8 bases in the middle. CDR3 bases: TGTGCCACCAGCACCGGACAGTATGGCTACACCTTC. Encoded protein: CATSTGQYGYTF.

This clonotype came up many times. V gene TRBV6-6 combines with J gene TRBJ1-3, with D possibly matching TRBD1 (6 bases). CDR1 is MNHNY, CDR2 SVGAGI, per germline (reference sequence). V was shortened by 7 bases and J by 4 bases, with 14 bases between the two germline ends. This CDR3 region has 14 residues. The CDR3 DNA reads as TGTGCCAGCAACCTACAGGGCCCCGGAAACACCATATATTTT. It specifies CASNLQGPGNTIYF.

The rearrangement links TRBV10-3 to TRBJ1-2, with unresolved D. Trimming shortened V by 6 bases and J by 2 bases, and 7 bases separated the two germline ends. The CDR3 has 12 amino acids. CDR1 is ENHRY, CDR2 SYGVKD, per germline. CDR3 region: CAIRTVNYGYTF. In DNA form, the CDR3 reads TGTGCCATCAGGACGGTGAACTATGGCTACACCTTC.

A few counts support this clonotype. V is TRBV20-1 and J is TRBJ1-2, with TRBD1 identical over 7 bases. Germline assignment: CDR1 DFQATT and CDR2 SNEGSKA (reference sequence). After removal of 5 bases from V and 4 bases from J, the junction contained 7 bases not matched to a gene. The CDR3 is made up of 13 amino acids. CDR3 sequence: CSASRGLGYGYTF. Written as DNA, the CDR3 is TGCAGTGCTTCTAGGGGGCTTGGCTATGGCTACACCTTC.

Many counts were recorded for this clonotype. V and J are TRBV20-1 and TRBJ2-1; D ambiguous. The CDR3 spans 13 residues. The germline CDR1 and CDR2 sequences are DFQATT and SNEGSKA (reference sequence). V was shortened by 5 bases and J by 6 bases, with 14 bases between the two germline ends. CDR3 sequence reads: CSASFGSANEQFF. The CDR3 nucleotides read TGCAGTGCTTCCTTCGGTTCAGCCAATGAGCAGTTCTTC.

This clonotype was detected ten times or more. The chain couples TRBV11-2 to TRBJ2-1, with D perhaps matching TRBD2 (6 bases). Germline V lookup: CDR1 SGHAT, CDR2 FQNNGV. V gave up 5 bases and J gave up 3 bases, with 23 bases separating them. The CDR3 has 18 residues. The CDR3 sequence is CASSQYPPSVADYNEQFF. The CDR3 DNA reads as TGTGCCAGCAGCCAATACCCTCCTTCGGTAGCGGACTACAATGAGCAGTTCTTC.

In this sample, this clonotype turned up many times. The chain recombines TRBV14 with TRBJ2-7, with TRBD2 as a possible D gene (7 bases). Germline V CDR1 and CDR2: SGHDN, FVKESK. The length of the CDR3 is 15 residues. Deletions cut 1 base from V and 3 bases from J, with 13 bases between. The CDR3, as DNA: TGTGCCAGCAGCCAAGCTACGGGGGGCCTCTACGAGCAGTACTTC. This codes for CASSQATGGLYEQYF.

This clonotype was observed a handful of times. The J gene is TRBJ1-4, the V gene TRBV9, with 9 bases fitting TRBD1. CDR3 length: 15 amino acids. The V gene's germline CDR1 is SGDLS and CDR2 YYNGEE. Trimming at V came to 3 bases and at J to 4 bases, leaving 4 bases not matched to a gene. Here the CDR3 DNA reads TGTGCCAGCAGCGAACAGGGGGCAAGTAATGAAAAACTGTTTTTT. It specifies CASSEQGASNEKLFF. Using reference TRBV9 and TRBJ1-4 for the parts outside the CDR3, the full variable domain is DSGVTQTPKHLITATGQRVTLRCSPRSGDLSVYWYQQSLDQGLQFLIQYYNGEERAKGNILERFSAQQFPDLHSELNLSSLELGDSALYFCASSEQGASNEKLFFGSGTQLSVL.

This clonotype showed up many times. This rearrangement joins TRBV10-2 to TRBJ2-7; 7 nucleotides match TRBD1. V shed 7 bases and J 2 bases; nucleotides not matched to a gene: 5. This CDR3 comprises 13 residues. From germline, CDR1 is WSHSY and CDR2 SAAADI. The CDR3 spells CASNRGRPYEQYF. DNA for the CDR3: TGCGCCAGCAACAGGGGTAGGCCCTACGAGCAGTACTTC.

In nucleotides, the CDR3 is TGTGCCAGCAGTCCGGGACAAACAAATGAGCAGTTCTTC. Translation: CASSPGQTNEQFF. This chain joins TRBV2 and TRBJ2-1, with a possible D match to TRBD1 (6 bases). Germline CDR1 and CDR2: SNHLY and FYNNEI. This CDR3 is 13 amino acids long. Trimming removed 5 bases from V and 7 bases from J, with 12 bases in between.

This clonotype was found many times. J is TRBJ2-7 and V is TRBV7-9, with TRBD1 matching 9 bases. Germline CDR1 reads SEHNR; CDR2 reads FQNEAQ (reference sequence). This CDR3 is built from 15 residues. Trimming removed 2 bases from V and 6 bases from J; junction bases left unmatched: 8. The CDR3 nucleotides read TGTGCCAGCAGCTTACTCCCAGGACAGGGGCGCGAGCAGTACTTC. Translated: CASSLLPGQGREQYF.